The rows below give T cell receptor beta chains drawn from one sample of a study of blood T cell repertoires in COVID-19. This table comes from immunoSEQ multiplex PCR, and its TCRdb copy is limited to in-frame clones, with some not included. The sample lists 50,000 to 55,000 clones, about 88% occurring once. Sequenced material: peripheral blood. These receptors originate from a man in his sixties with active COVID-19. Each CDR3 is given with its conserved first and last residue. The D gene is left open where the match is weak. Clone size is not always given. Where it is, it says once, few, many or a class for expanded clones.

>TRBD2|TRBJ2-4|TRBV18|16|.
CASSPSGSVPKNIQYF
TGTGCCAGCTCACCTAGCGGGAGCGTGCCCAAAAACATTCAGTACTTC
>.|TRBJ2-7|TRBV21-1|12|.
CASLRTGYEQYF
TGTGCCAGCCTGAGAACAGGCTACGAGCAGTACTTC
>.|TRBJ2-1|TRBV19|13|few
CASSIRGRNEQFF
TGTGCCAGTAGTATCAGGGGCAGAAATGAGCAGTTCTTC
>.|TRBJ2-2|TRBV24-1|14|.
CATSAPANTGELFF
TGTGCCACCAGTGCCCCAGCGAACACCGGGGAGCTGTTTTTT
>.|TRBJ2-5|TRBV7-9|15|.
CASSLGQTQRETQYF
TGTGCCAGCAGCTTGGGACAAACACAGAGGGAGACCCAGTACTTC
>.|TRBJ1-2|TRBV28|15|.
CASSLFIGTNYGYTF
TGTGCCAGCAGTTTATTCATCGGGACAAACTATGGCTACACCTTC
>.|TRBJ1-3|TRBV2|13|once
CASSPGQGNTIYF
TGTGCCAGCAGTCCTGGACAAGGAAACACCATATATTTT
>TRBD1|TRBJ2-7|TRBV2|13|.
CARAGDRGYEQYF
TGTGCCAGGGCTGGGGACAGGGGTTACGAGCAGTACTTC
>.|TRBJ2-7|TRBV21-1|17|once
CASSKALGIVPEGEQYF
TGTGCCAGCAGCAAAGCGCTCGGGATAGTTCCGGAGGGGGAGCAGTACTTC
>TRBD2|TRBJ2-7|TRBV28|16|.
CASSSAGGLLNYEQYF
TGTGCCAGCAGTTCAGCGGGAGGACTATTAAACTACGAGCAGTACTTC
>TRBD1|TRBJ1-4|TRBV14|15|.
CASSQDSTGVSKLFF
TGTGCCAGCAGCCAAGATTCGACAGGGGTATCAAAACTGTTTTTT
>.|TRBJ1-1|TRBV7-9|14|.
CASSLPGGGTEAFF
TGTGCCAGCAGCCTTCCCGGGGGGGGGACTGAAGCTTTCTTT
>.|TRBJ2-7|TRBV6-5|12|few
CASFRDKYEQYF
TGTGCCAGCTTCCGGGACAAGTACGAGCAGTACTTC
>TRBD1|TRBJ2-7|TRBV2|15|.
CASSKTGARSDEQYF
TGTGCCAGCAGCAAAACAGGGGCCCGGAGCGACGAGCAGTACTTC
>TRBD2|TRBJ2-7|TRBV27|15|.
CASSSRLAGLYEQYF
TGTGCCAGCAGTTCCAGACTAGCGGGACTTTACGAGCAGTACTTC
>.|TRBJ1-5|TRBV5-1|15|once
CASSLGDISNQPQHF
TGCGCCAGCAGCTTGGGGGACATCAGCAATCAGCCCCAGCATTTT
>TRBD2|TRBJ2-1|TRBV2|14|.
CASAGTSGNGEQFF
TGTGCCAGCGCGGGGACTAGCGGGAACGGTGAGCAGTTCTTC
>TRBD2|TRBJ2-2|TRBV5-4|17|.
CASSLTSGRGYTGELFF
TGTGCCAGCAGCTTGACTAGCGGGAGGGGTTACACCGGGGAGCTGTTTTTT
>.|TRBJ2-5|TRBV4-2|17|.
CASSQARDNNPGETQYF
TGTGCCAGCAGCCAAGCCCGGGACAACAACCCGGGAGAGACCCAGTACTTC
>.|TRBJ1-6|TRBV27|15|.
CASRPGSSYNSPLHF
TGTGCCAGCAGGCCAGGGTCCTCCTATAATTCACCCCTCCACTTT
>TRBD1|TRBJ1-2|TRBV5-1|16|.
CASSAWTGDRRYGYTF
TGCGCCAGCAGCGCATGGACAGGGGATCGTCGTTATGGCTACACCTTC
>TRBD2|TRBJ2-3|TRBV30|15|.
CAWTPLAGGSDTQYF
TGTGCCTGGACCCCACTAGCGGGAGGCTCAGATACGCAGTATTTT
>TRBD2|TRBJ2-4|TRBV4-2|17|.
CASSLGLAGGPRNIQYF
TGTGCCAGCAGCCTTGGACTAGCGGGAGGGCCGAGAAACATTCAGTACTTC
>.|TRBJ2-7|TRBV28|16|.
CASSLGGDSNKYEQYF
TGTGCCAGCAGTTTAGGAGGGGACTCCAACAAGTACGAGCAGTACTTC
>TRBD1|TRBJ1-6|TRBV10-2|13|.
CATLDRVNSPLHF
TGCGCCACCTTAGACAGGGTAAATTCACCCCTCCACTTT
>TRBD2|TRBJ2-3|TRBV7-2|16|.
CASRRYASGGADTQYF
TGTGCCAGCAGGCGTTATGCTAGCGGGGGGGCAGATACGCAGTATTTT
>TRBD2|TRBJ2-1|TRBV7-9|15|.
CASSPAGGFSNEQFF
TGTGCCAGCAGCCCCGCGGGAGGGTTCAGCAATGAGCAGTTCTTC
>.|TRBJ1-2|TRBV9|13|once
CASSVGSFSGYTF
TGTGCCAGCAGCGTAGGTTCGTTTAGTGGCTACACCTTC
>TRBD2|TRBJ2-1|TRBV6-2/TRBV6-3|14|.
CASSLAGGYNEQFF
TGTGCCAGCAGCTTAGCGGGAGGTTACAATGAGCAGTTCTTC
>.|TRBJ1-3|TRBV11-2|15|.
CASRSRQASGNTIYF
TGTGCCAGCAGAAGTAGACAGGCCTCTGGAAACACCATATATTTT
>TRBD1|TRBJ1-2|TRBV7-9|12|.
CASSRDSYGYTF
TGTGCCAGCAGCCGGGACAGCTATGGCTACACCTTC
>.|TRBJ2-2|TRBV4-3|17|.
CASSQAGLPRNTGELFF
TGCGCCAGCAGCCAAGCAGGACTACCCAGAAACACCGGGGAGCTGTTTTTT
>TRBD1|TRBJ1-2|TRBV6-1|16|.
CASSDPPDRVDYGYTF
TGTGCCAGCAGTGACCCCCCGGACAGGGTAGACTATGGCTACACCTTC
>TRBD1|TRBJ2-2|TRBV7-3|16|.
CASSLGGQGNTGELFF
TGTGCCAGCAGCCTCGGGGGACAGGGTAACACCGGGGAGCTGTTTTTT
>.|TRBJ2-3|TRBV9|13|.
CASSVVFTDTQYF
TGTGCCAGCAGCGTTGTCTTCACAGATACGCAGTATTTT
>TRBD1|TRBJ1-2|TRBV4-3|15|once
CASSQERTGGLGYTF
TGCGCCAGCAGCCAAGAGAGAACAGGGGGATTAGGCTACACCTTC
>.|TRBJ1-5|TRBV19|18|.
CASSIVWGPALGNQPQHF
TGTGCCAGTAGTATAGTGTGGGGGCCCGCTCTGGGCAATCAGCCCCAGCATTTT
>.|TRBJ1-1|TRBV6-5|13|.
CASSYSGGSEAFF
TGTGCCAGCAGTTACTCAGGGGGATCTGAAGCTTTCTTT
>TRBD1|TRBJ1-3|TRBV4-1|16|.
CASSHNRGLSGNTIYF
TGCGCCAGCAGCCATAACAGGGGCCTCTCTGGAAACACCATATATTTT
>TRBD1|TRBJ2-2|TRBV7-3|14|.
CATQTGRGTGELFF
TGTGCCACCCAGACAGGGCGAGGAACCGGGGAGCTGTTTTTT
>TRBD2|TRBJ2-5|TRBV19|17|.
CASSIGLAGLTQETQYF
TGTGCCAGTAGTATCGGACTAGCGGGACTAACCCAAGAGACCCAGTACTTC
>.|TRBJ1-5|TRBV4-3|15|.
CASSQDPQGSQPQHF
TGCGCCAGCAGCCAAGATCCTCAAGGGAGTCAGCCCCAGCATTTT
>.|TRBJ2-5|TRBV6-6|15|.
CASTQRGGGQETQYF
TGTGCCAGCACCCAGCGGGGAGGGGGCCAAGAGACCCAGTACTTC
>TRBD2|TRBJ2-5|TRBV18|16|.
CASSPTGLAGGETQYF
TGTGCCAGCTCACCTACGGGTCTAGCGGGAGGAGAGACCCAGTACTTC
>TRBD2|TRBJ2-2|TRBV19|13|.
CAIAGRGYGELFF
TGTGCCATAGCGGGACGAGGGTACGGGGAGCTGTTTTTT
>.|TRBJ1-2|TRBV25-1|12|.
CASSESPHGYTF
TGTGCCAGCAGTGAATCTCCCCATGGCTACACCTTC
>.|TRBJ2-3|TRBV6-5|14|.
CASSLSLGTDTQYF
TGTGCCAGCAGTTTGTCCCTAGGCACAGATACGCAGTATTTT
>.|TRBJ2-7|TRBV5-1|16|.
CASSLGQRALAYEQYF
TGCGCCAGCAGCTTGGGGCAGCGGGCCTTGGCCTACGAGCAGTACTTC
>.|TRBJ2-1|TRBV9|13|.
CASSLRDYNEQFF
TGTGCCAGCAGCCTCCGGGACTACAATGAGCAGTTCTTC
>.|TRBJ2-1|TRBV4-2|17|large
CASSQEEGGTSYNEQFF
TGTGCCAGCAGCCAAGAGGAGGGCGGGACCTCCTACAATGAGCAGTTCTTC
>.|TRBJ1-1|TRBV19|13|.
CASSIVASTEAFF
TGTGCCAGTAGTATAGTTGCCAGCACTGAAGCTTTCTTT
>TRBD1|TRBJ2-5|TRBV12-3/TRBV12-4|12|once
CASNTGAETQYF
TGTGCCAGCAATACAGGGGCAGAGACCCAGTACTTC
>TRBD2|TRBJ2-1|TRBV9|17|.
CASSVLGTSGDYNEQFF
TGTGCCAGCAGCGTTTTGGGGACTAGCGGGGACTACAATGAGCAGTTCTTC
>TRBD1|TRBJ2-7|TRBV4-2|16|.
CASSQGGTGGVREQYF
TGTGCCAGCAGCCAAGGGGGTACAGGGGGAGTGAGGGAGCAGTACTTC
>.|TRBJ1-2|TRBV5-1|15|.
CASSEAGVAGYGYTF
TGCGCCAGCAGTGAGGCAGGGGTCGCCGGGTATGGCTACACCTTC
>.|TRBJ2-2|TRBV27|16|.
CASSLSGLVNTGELFF
TGTGCCAGCAGTTTATCGGGGCTAGTTAACACCGGGGAGCTGTTTTTT
>TRBD1|TRBJ1-2|TRBV27|14|.
CASSLSPRGHSYTF
TGTGCCAGCAGTTTATCGCCCAGGGGGCATAGCTACACCTTC
>.|TRBJ2-2|TRBV7-3|12|.
CASSFRLGELFF
TGTGCCAGCAGCTTCCGACTCGGGGAGCTGTTTTTT
>TRBD1|TRBJ2-7|TRBV3-1/TRBV3-2|14|.
CASSRGQGAYEQYF
TGTGCCAGCAGCCGAGGACAGGGGGCCTACGAGCAGTACTTC
>.|TRBJ2-3|TRBV4-1|14|.
CASSQAGMTDTQYF
TGCGCCAGCAGCCAGGCAGGGATGACAGATACGCAGTATTTT